The clone carrying this T cell receptor (beta chain) was observed a handful of times. The target antigen is unknown. The CDR3 runs 13 residues. V gave up 3 bases and J gave up 7 bases; unmatched junction bases: 4. Germline CDR1 SQVTM, CDR2 ANQGSEA. The data belong to a study of CD8+ T cells in alopecia areata. Study-wide results and caveats: Researchers reported that TCR sharing among patients proved less clear than in mice, possibly HLA-linked.

Reverse transcribed after extraction, RNA yielded cDNA as the sequencing template. Produced via immunoSEQ multiplex PCR; TCRdb's table is partial and in-frame only. The sample has 130,000 to 150,000 clones, around 49% seen once. Alopecia areata patients provided lesional scalp punch biopsies and peripheral blood. The clonotype was recovered from a human donor with alopecia areata. This chain links TRBV29-1 with TRBJ1-4; 8 bases align to TRBD1. Source: CD4+ T cells sorted from blood, taken at week 0. Written as DNA, the CDR3 is TGCAGCGTTGATGACAGGGGAAGTGAAAAACTGTTTTTT. Protein: CSVDDRGSEKLFF.